The clone carrying this TCR beta chain was found once. Its cognate antigen is unknown. This sample stems from a study of cytomegalovirus exposure and HLA in healthy donors. CDR1 and CDR2 (germline): MNHEY, SMNVEV (reference sequence). The CDR3 has 13 residues. V lost 2 bases to trimming and J lost 6 bases, with 7 bases between them. PCR used 60 Vbeta primers and 13 Jbeta primers. Data came from immunoSEQ multiplex PCR; TCRdb stores just in-frame clones and leaves some out. This table has approximately 89,000 clones, 65% to 80% appearing once. General study points: Analysis performed later found roughly 17,000 TCR beta sequences associated with HLA alleles at 0.05 false discovery rate. TCR beta V- and J-gene trimming, according to a later analysis, was linked to a missense DCLRE1C variant.

V is TRBV27 and J is TRBJ2-2; TRBD1 is a possible D gene (5 bases). This TCR was sampled from a man aged 25 to 40 in good health and CMV-seropositive. Sequencing was performed on PBMCs. The chain's CDR3 is CASSLIGAGELFF. The CDR3 DNA is TGTGCCAGCAGTTTAATAGGGGCCGGGGAGCTGTTTTTT.